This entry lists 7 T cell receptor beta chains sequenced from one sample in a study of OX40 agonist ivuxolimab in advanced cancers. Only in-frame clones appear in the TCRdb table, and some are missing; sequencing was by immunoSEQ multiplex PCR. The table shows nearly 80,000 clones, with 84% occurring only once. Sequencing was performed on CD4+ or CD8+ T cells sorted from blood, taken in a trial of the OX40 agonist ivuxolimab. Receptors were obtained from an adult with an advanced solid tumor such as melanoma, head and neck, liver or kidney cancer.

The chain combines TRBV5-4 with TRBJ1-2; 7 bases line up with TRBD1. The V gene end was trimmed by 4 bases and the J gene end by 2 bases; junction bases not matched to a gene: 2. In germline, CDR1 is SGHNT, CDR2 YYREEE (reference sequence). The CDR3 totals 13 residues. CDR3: CASSPQGNYGYTF. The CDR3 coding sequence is TGTGCCAGCAGCCCACAGGGGAACTATGGCTACACCTTC. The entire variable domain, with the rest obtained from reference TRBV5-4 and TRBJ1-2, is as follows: ETGVTQSPTHLIKTRGQQVTLRCSSQSGHNTVSWYQQALGQGPQFIFQYYREEENGRGNFPPRFSGLQFPNYSSELNVNALELDDSALYLCASSPQGNYGYTFGSGTRLTVV.

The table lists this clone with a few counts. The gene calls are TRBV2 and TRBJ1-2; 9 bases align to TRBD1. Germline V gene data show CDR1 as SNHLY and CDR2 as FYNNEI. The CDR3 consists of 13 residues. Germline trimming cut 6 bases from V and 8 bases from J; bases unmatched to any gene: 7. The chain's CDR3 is CASRTGGGKGYTF. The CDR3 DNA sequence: TGTGCCAGCAGGACAGGGGGAGGGAAGGGCTACACCTTC.

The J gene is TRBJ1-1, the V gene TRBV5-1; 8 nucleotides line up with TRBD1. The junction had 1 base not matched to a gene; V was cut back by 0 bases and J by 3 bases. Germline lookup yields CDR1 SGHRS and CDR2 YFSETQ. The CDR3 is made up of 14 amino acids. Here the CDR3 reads CASSLDRGYTEAFF. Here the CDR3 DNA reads TGCGCCAGCAGCTTGGACAGGGGGTACACTGAAGCTTTCTTT.

CDR3 residues: CASSSPSGLPRDEQFF. The CDR3 DNA reads as TGTGCCAGCAGTTCCCCTTCGGGACTCCCTCGGGATGAGCAGTTCTTC. The chain employs TRBV6-6 and TRBJ2-1, with D possibly matching TRBD2 (6 bases). This CDR3 has 16 residues. Germline V gives CDR1 MNHNY, CDR2 SVGAGI (reference sequence). The V and J ends lost 4 bases and 8 bases respectively, with 21 bases between them.

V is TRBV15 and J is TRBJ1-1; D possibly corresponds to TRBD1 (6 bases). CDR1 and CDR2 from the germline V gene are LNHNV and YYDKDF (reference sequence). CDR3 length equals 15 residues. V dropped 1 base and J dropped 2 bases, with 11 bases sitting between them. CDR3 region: CATSRGGGANTEAFF. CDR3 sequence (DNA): TGTGCCACCAGCAGAGGGGGGGGCGCTAACACTGAAGCTTTCTTT.

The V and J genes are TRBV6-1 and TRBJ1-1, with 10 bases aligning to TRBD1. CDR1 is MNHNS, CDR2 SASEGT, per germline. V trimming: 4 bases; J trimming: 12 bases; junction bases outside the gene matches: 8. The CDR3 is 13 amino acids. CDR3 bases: TGTGCCAGCAGTGTGCCGGGACAGGGGAAAACTTTCTTT. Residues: CASSVPGQGKTFF.

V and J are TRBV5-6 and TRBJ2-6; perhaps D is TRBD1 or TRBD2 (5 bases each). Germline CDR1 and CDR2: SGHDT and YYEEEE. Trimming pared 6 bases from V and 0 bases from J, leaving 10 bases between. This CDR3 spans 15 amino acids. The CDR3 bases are TGTGCCAGCACCCTCGGGGCCTCTGGGGCCAACGTCCTGACTTTC. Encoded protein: CASTLGASGANVLTF.